These T cell receptor beta chains were read from a single sample in a study of T-cell memory formation after mild COVID-19. TCRdb itself ran the 5' RACE reads through MiXCR, one entry per CDR3 protein. The sample lists roughly 580,000 distinct CDR3 sequences; under 20% were seen once. The sequenced sample was PBMCs or a T cell subset sorted from them (not recorded which). The origin of the receptors is an adult woman who had mild COVID-19 (a few samples of this study predate the infection). Cell type and time point are not known. Each CDR3 is given with its conserved first and last residue. A D gene is named only where the DNA matches it firmly. Clone size, where shown, is once, few, many, or a class for clones that have expanded.

j_call d_call clone_size v_call cdr3_aa cdr3_nt
TRBJ2-5 TRBD2 . TRBV5-5 CASSLPLGGRAETQYF TGTGCCAGCAGCTTGCCGTTGGGCGGGAGGGCGGAGACCCAGTACTTC
TRBJ2-7 . . TRBV5-1 CASSFGSFEYEQYF TGCGCCAGCAGCTTCGGGTCGTTCGAATACGAGCAGTACTTC
TRBJ1-6 . . TRBV7-8 CASSPGRSRYNSPLHF TGTGCCAGCAGCCCCGGTCGAAGTCGTTATAATTCACCCCTCCACTTT
TRBJ2-4 . few TRBV7-2 CASNYALEAKNIQYF TGTGCCAGCAACTACGCCCTGGAGGCCAAAAACATTCAGTACTTC
TRBJ2-7 . . TRBV7-9 CASSRLGLQYNEQYF TGTGCCAGCAGCAGACTGGGCCTACAGTACAACGAGCAGTACTTC
TRBJ2-7 . few TRBV29-1 CSVEERSWSREQYF TGCAGCGTTGAAGAACGGTCCTGGTCGCGTGAGCAGTACTTC
TRBJ2-1 . . TRBV29-1 CSLRRDEQFF TGCAGCCTTCGACGAGATGAGCAGTTCTTC
TRBJ2-2 . few TRBV12-3/TRBV12-4 CASRQTGYTGELFF TGTGCCAGCAGACAGACAGGCTACACCGGGGAGCTGTTTTTT
TRBJ2-1 . . TRBV10-3 CAIRNSQSSYNEQFF TGTGCCATCAGGAATTCGCAGAGCTCCTACAATGAGCAGTTCTTC
TRBJ1-2 TRBD1 . TRBV5-1 CASSPSDPGQGARGYTF TGCGCCAGCAGCCCATCCGATCCGGGACAGGGGGCAAGAGGCTACACCTTC
TRBJ2-1 . . TRBV11-3 CASSLEAKRANEQFF TGTGCCAGCAGCTTAGAGGCTAAGCGGGCCAATGAGCAGTTCTTC
TRBJ2-5 TRBD2 . TRBV12-3/TRBV12-4 CASSSLAGGGKTQYF TGTGCCAGCAGTTCACTAGCGGGAGGGGGGAAGACCCAGTACTTC
TRBJ1-2 TRBD1 few TRBV7-2 CASRTGQGSGYTF TGTGCCAGCAGAACGGGACAGGGGTCTGGCTACACCTTC
TRBJ1-6 . . TRBV7-6 CASSLTDSVGSPLHF TGTGCCAGCAGCTTAACGGACAGCGTGGGTTCACCCCTCCACTTT
TRBJ2-7 . few TRBV29-1 CSVGFQGYEQYF TGCAGCGTTGGGTTTCAGGGCTACGAGCAGTACTTC
TRBJ2-2 . few TRBV29-1 CSVFNSRSTNTGELFF TGCAGCGTGTTCAACAGTAGATCAACGAACACCGGGGAGCTGTTTTTT